This T cell receptor (beta chain) comes out of a study of blood T cell repertoires in COVID-19. Study-wide background: From the United States, Italy and Spain came samples of acute and convalescent COVID-19. T cells, B-cell-depleted T cells, or PBMCs supplied cDNA or gDNA.

Adults between roughly 18 and 89 years of age took part from fewer than 30 US areas. Turning to this clone: Other DNA sequences in this specimen translate into the identical CDR3.

Original handling: Amplification with reference gene primers provided the estimates of nucleated cell counts. Sequenced by immunoSEQ multiplex PCR; TCRdb stores in-frame clones only, minus some. V and J calls plus clone size are reproduced from that table; the DNA served to infer D and trimming. The sample lists about 190,000 clones; 60% to 80% were seen once. The CDR3 extends over 14 amino acids. Germline V gene sequence: CDR1 GTSNPN, CDR2 SVGIG (reference sequence). The junction had 1 base not matched to a gene; V was cut back by 3 bases and J by 4 bases. V is TRBV30 and J is TRBJ2-2, with 11 nucleotides matching TRBD2. Sequencing was performed on PBMCs or T cells enriched from blood (not recorded which). This receptor was identified in a woman aged 50 to 60 who had recovered from COVID-19. CDR3 in amino acids: CAWRLAGGTGELFF. In DNA, the CDR3 is TGTGCCTGGAGGCTAGCGGGAGGCACCGGGGAGCTGTTTTTT.